This T cell receptor beta chain appears in the sequencing data of a study of blood T cell repertoires in COVID-19. Whole-study context: Whether acute or convalescent, the COVID-19 samples came from the United States, Italy and Spain.

The method was immunoSEQ multiplex PCR; TCRdb's version includes in-frame clones alone and lacks a portion of them. The table shows more than 110,000 clones, with around 85% occurring only once. V gave up 8 bases and J gave up 3 bases, with 14 bases separating them. Per the germline V gene, CDR1 is SGHAT and CDR2 is FQNNGV. CDR3 length: 13 residues. The sequenced sample consisted of peripheral blood. The source of this sequence is a man between 50 and 59 years old with acute or convalescent COVID-19. The J gene is TRBJ2-7, the V gene TRBV11-2, with D possibly being TRBD1 (6 bases). DNA of the CDR3: TGTGCCAGCCGGACAGACCGGGACTACGAGCAGTACTTC. Its translation: CASRTDRDYEQYF.